This entry features one T cell receptor (beta chain) sequence. The data stem from a study of blood T cell repertoires in COVID-19. Looking at the study overall: From T cells, B-cell-depleted T cells, or PBMCs came the material, which was cDNA or gDNA.

In the study's own analysis: How many nucleated cells were present was estimated from reference gene primer amplification. Sequencing used immunoSEQ multiplex PCR; TCRdb keeps in-frame clones, though not all of them. Clone size and the V and J calls come from that table; the DNA yielded D and trimming. Here the sample spans around 380,000 clones, 70% to 85% being singletons. Sequencing was performed on peripheral blood. The TCR sequence derives from a human donor with acute or convalescent COVID-19. The donor label of this sample is uncertain.

The CDR3 here is CAISGRAGAPYNEQFF. The CDR3 coding sequence is TGTGCCATCAGTGGGAGGGCCGGTGCCCCCTACAATGAGCAGTTCTTC. The chain combines TRBV10-3 with TRBJ2-1, with D possibly TRBD2 on 6 matching bases. Trimming removed 4 bases at V and 2 bases at J, with 15 bases between. This CDR3 region has 16 residues. CDR1 is ENHRY and CDR2 is SYGVKD in the germline V gene.